One TCR beta chain is described in this entry. In the original workflow: Amplification from reference gene primers served as the basis for estimated nucleated cell counts. Profiled with immunoSEQ multiplex PCR; TCRdb holds only in-frame clones, not every one. D and trimming come from the DNA, and the V and J calls and clone size come from that table. The sample lists about 180,000 clones, 88% seen once, with roughly 10% in the top ten. This record comes from a study of blood T cell repertoires in COVID-19. Participant ages covered about 18 to 95 years across 24 US areas. Cohorts were based on clinical histories the participants reported. The recovered donors of Cohort 3 showed two negative PCRs, clearance, or symptom resolution. Germline assignment: CDR1 LNHDA and CDR2 SQIVND (reference sequence). Deletions cut 5 bases from V and 4 bases from J, with 17 bases between. The CDR3 consists of 15 residues.

The chain couples TRBV19 to TRBJ1-2; D is ambiguous. Sequenced input: PBMCs or T cells enriched from blood (not recorded which). The receptor was derived from a woman younger than 35 who had recovered from COVID-19. Here the CDR3 reads CASSRRGEPGYGYTF. The CDR3 coding sequence is TGTGCCAGTAGTCGTCGGGGAGAGCCCGGCTATGGCTACACCTTC. The variable domain in full, completed from reference TRBV19 and TRBJ1-2, reads DGGITQSPKYLFRKEGQNVTLSCEQNLNHDAMYWYRQDPGQGLRLIYYSQIVNDFQKGDIAEGYSVSREKKESFPLTVTSAQKNPTAFYLCASSRRGEPGYGYTFGSGTRLTVV.